The 30 T cell receptor beta chains presented below share a single source sample, sequenced in a study of blood T cell repertoires in COVID-19. Assay used: immunoSEQ multiplex PCR; TCRdb lists only in-frame clones, some missing. The data hold some 140,000 clones, with more than 65% observed a single time. Specimen: peripheral blood. The receptors were sampled from an older man with acute or convalescent COVID-19.

On this clone: The junction departs from germline at one end; a sequencing error may be responsible. CDR3 region: CATSDRAGSYNEQFF. CDR3 nucleotides: TGTGCCACCAGTGACAGGGCAGGCTCCTACAATGAACAGTTCTTC. The rearrangement links TRBV24-1 to TRBJ2-1; a possible D gene is TRBD1 (5 bases). The CDR3 length is 15 residues. Germline values: CDR1 KGHDR, CDR2 SFDVKD.

The chain couples TRBV19 to TRBJ2-5; the match to TRBD1 covers 8 bases. The J segment lost 2 bases and the V segment lost 3 bases, leaving 5 bases of the junction unmatched. Germline values: CDR1 LNHDA, CDR2 SQIVND (reference sequence). This CDR3 contains 15 residues. CDR3: CASSIGQGAQETQYF. CDR3 DNA sequence: TGTGCCAGTAGTATCGGGCAGGGGGCGCAAGAGACCCAGTACTTC.

The CDR3 DNA reads as TGTGCCAGCAGTCGAAGAGATAGCAATCAGCCCCAGCATTTT. Translated: CASSRRDSNQPQHF. V is TRBV6-5 and J is TRBJ1-5, with D hard to call. The CDR3 length is 14 residues. The V gene's germline CDR1 is MNHEY and CDR2 SVGAGI. V was shortened by 5 bases and J by 0 bases, with 8 bases between the two germline ends.

The chain couples TRBV28 to TRBJ2-3, with 7 positions matching TRBD1. The CDR3 runs 14 residues. Germline CDR1 is MDHEN and CDR2 is SYDVKM. V was pared by 5 bases and J by 4 bases, with 6 bases of the junction left unmatched. This chain's CDR3 is CASSPGGRSDTQYF. The CDR3 region has the DNA TGTGCCAGCAGTCCAGGGGGTCGTTCAGATACGCAGTATTTT.

The chain joins TRBV27 to TRBJ2-1, with D maybe TRBD2 (5 bases). CDR3 length equals 16 residues. Germline values: CDR1 MNHEY, CDR2 SMNVEV (reference sequence). V was shortened by 6 bases and J by 6 bases, with 21 bases between the two germline ends. This CDR3 reads CASSLTVTFEGNEQFF. CDR3 DNA sequence: TGTGCCAGCAGCCTAACGGTGACATTCGAGGGCAATGAGCAGTTCTTC.

The CDR3 spells CASQRGRSYNSPLHF. The CDR3 bases are TGTGCCAGTCAAAGGGGGAGATCGTATAATTCACCCCTCCACTTT. The chain is built from TRBV27 and TRBJ1-6, with a possible D match to TRBD1 (6 bases). V was cut by 9 bases and J by 4 bases, with 16 bases left in between. There are 15 residues in the CDR3. Germline values: CDR1 MNHEY, CDR2 SMNVEV (reference sequence).

This chain connects TRBV24-1 to TRBJ2-3, with D perhaps matching TRBD2 (7 bases). V was pared by 6 bases and J by 2 bases, with 23 bases between. This CDR3 is built from 18 residues. CDR1 and CDR2 (germline): KGHDR, SFDVKD. The CDR3 nucleotides read TGTGCCACCAGTAATGGACCTAGGAAGGGGGGGAACACAGATACGCAGTATTTT. The encoded protein is CATSNGPRKGGNTDTQYF.

The rearrangement uses TRBV28 and TRBJ1-6; D not certain. V shed 7 bases and J shed 8 bases, with 9 bases lying between them. CDR1 is MDHEN, CDR2 SYDVKM, per germline. This CDR3 is 12 amino acids long. CDR3 sequence reads: CASKLVDSPLHF. CDR3 coding DNA: TGTGCCAGCAAATTGGTAGATTCACCCCTCCACTTT.

This sequence joins TRBV5-1 and TRBJ1-1; TRBD1 matches at 7 bases. The CDR3 has 14 amino acids. The junction had 4 bases not matched to a gene; V was cut back by 1 base and J by 4 bases. Germline V gene sequence: CDR1 SGHRS, CDR2 YFSETQ. The CDR3 DNA follows: TGCGCCAGCAGCTTGTCGGCAGGGGGCACTGAAGCTTTCTTT. Amino acids: CASSLSAGGTEAFF.

J is TRBJ2-3 and V is TRBV30; D perhaps matches TRBD2 (6 bases). Germline loops: CDR1 GTSNPN, CDR2 SVGIG (reference sequence). The CDR3 has 16 amino acids. V was clipped by 4 bases and J by 2 bases, with 19 bases between them. CDR3 region: CAWKGGVGYLTDTQYF. The CDR3 coding sequence is TGTGCCTGGAAGGGCGGGGTCGGCTACCTCACAGATACGCAGTATTTT.

This clone has only a few counts. In nucleotides, the CDR3 is TGTGCCATCAGTGAGCGGGGGGCTAACAATGAGCAGTTCTTC. As protein: CAISERGANNEQFF. The V and J genes are TRBV10-3 and TRBJ2-1, with a weak D call TRBD2 (7 bases). CDR1 is ENHRY, CDR2 SYGVKD, per germline. The CDR3 runs to 14 residues. V lost 2 bases, J lost 5 bases, and 10 bases lay in between.

The J gene is TRBJ1-1, the V gene TRBV21-1; TRBD1 is taken as the D call from the table, unchecked against the DNA. TRBV21-1 is reported as a pseudogene. The CDR3 consists of 15 residues. The DNA of the CDR3 is TGTGCCAGCAGCAAAGGGGGGACAGGGGACACTGAAGCTTTCTTT. Translated, it gives CASSKGGTGDTEAFF.

V gene TRBV11-2 combines with J gene TRBJ2-5; TRBD2 might be the D (6 bases). In germline, CDR1 is SGHAT, CDR2 FQNNGV. This CDR3 is built from 13 residues. V shed 6 bases and J shed 5 bases, with 13 bases lying between them. In DNA, the CDR3 is TGTGCCAGCAGGCGGGCAGGGAGGGAGACCCAGTACTTC. It specifies CASRRAGRETQYF.

The chain has TRBV4-1 and TRBJ2-1; TRBD2 aligns across 10 bases. Germline-derived CDR1 and CDR2 are MGHRA and YSYEKL. This CDR3 region has 15 residues. With 4 bases clipped from V and 8 bases from J, the junction kept 8 bases outside the gene matches. The CDR3: CASSLQRGGVYEQFF. CDR3 nucleotide sequence: TGCGCCAGCAGCCTCCAGCGGGGGGGCGTGTATGAGCAGTTCTTC.

The chain recombines TRBV9 with TRBJ1-2; the match to TRBD1 covers 9 bases. CDR1 is SGDLS, CDR2 YYNGEE, per germline. The CDR3 sequence is 15 residues long. Losses at the gene ends were 0 bases for V and 4 bases for J; bases not matched to a gene: 4. CDR3 loop: CASSVGGQGSYGYTF. The CDR3 DNA reads TGTGCCAGCAGCGTAGGGGGACAGGGATCCTATGGCTACACCTTC.

The rearrangement joins TRBV7-2 to TRBJ1-4, with D maybe TRBD1 (5 bases). From germline, CDR1 is SGHTA and CDR2 FQGNSA. Trimming shortened V by 1 base and J by 2 bases, and 11 bases separated the two germline ends. The CDR3 contains 16 residues. The CDR3, as DNA: TGTGCCAGCAGCTTAGGGGGGGGGAGGACTAATGAAAAACTGTTTTTT. As protein: CASSLGGGRTNEKLFF.

Concerning this clone: The same CDR3 arises from other DNA sequences in this sample as well. The chain recombines TRBV7-2 with TRBJ2-2, with 10 bases matching TRBD1. After removal of 4 bases from V and 3 bases from J, the junction contained 2 bases not matched to a gene. This CDR3 contains 15 residues. Germline V gives CDR1 SGHTA, CDR2 FQGNSA. CDR3 sequence: CASSSGQGDTGELFF. The CDR3 DNA reads as TGTGCCAGCAGCTCAGGACAGGGGGACACCGGGGAGCTGTTTTTT.

The table lists this clone with a few counts. The gene calls are TRBV5-8 and TRBJ1-1; D gene unclear. Per germline, CDR1 SGHTS and CDR2 YDEGEE. V lost 0 bases, J lost 1 base, and 13 bases lay in between. CDR3 length: 16 residues. CDR3 nucleotide sequence: TGTGCCAGCAGCTTGGCCTTCGGGGTCCCGAACACTGAAGCTTTCTTT. The encoded protein is CASSLAFGVPNTEAFF.

The V gene is TRBV5-1, the J gene TRBJ2-5; 8 bases are a match to TRBD1. The V gene end was trimmed by 0 bases and the J gene end by 5 bases; junction bases not matched to a gene: 6. Looked up from germline, CDR1 is SGHRS and CDR2 is YFSETQ. The CDR3 has 15 amino acids. DNA of the CDR3: TGCGCCAGCAGCTTGGCCCGGACAGGGATGGAGACCCAGTACTTC. It is translated as CASSLARTGMETQYF.

This clone was detected only a few times. The chain combines TRBV2 with TRBJ1-2; 11 bases line up with TRBD1. V was pared by 10 bases and J by 4 bases, with 14 bases of the junction left unmatched. This CDR3 spans 16 amino acids. Looked up from germline, CDR1 is SNHLY and CDR2 is FYNNEI. CDR3 DNA: TGTGCCAAAACTGAAACCGGGACAGGGGGACTCTATGGCTACACCTTC. This sequence encodes CAKTETGTGGLYGYTF.

The rearrangement links TRBV11-2 to TRBJ2-7; TRBD1 matches at 9 bases. J lost 4 bases, V lost 1 base, and 8 bases had no gene match. The germline CDR1 and CDR2 sequences are SGHAT and FQNNGV. The CDR3 sequence is 16 residues long. This CDR3 is CASSLAAGQGLYEQYF. CDR3 nucleotides: TGTGCCAGCAGCTTAGCGGCGGGACAGGGATTATACGAGCAGTACTTC.

This rearrangement joins TRBV6-2 or TRBV6-3 to TRBJ1-5; perhaps TRBD1 as D (6 bases). Trimming removed 5 bases at V and 2 bases at J, with 13 bases between. The length of the CDR3 is 15 residues. Germline CDR1 MNHEY, CDR2 SVGEGT. The CDR3 loop reads CASSPTGSGNQPQHF. The CDR3 region has the DNA TGTGCCAGCAGTCCGACAGGTTCGGGCAATCAGCCCCAGCATTTT.

In its sample, this clone was seen once. This rearrangement joins TRBV5-6 to TRBJ1-3, with 8 positions matching TRBD1. The length of the CDR3 is 16 residues. CDR1 is SGHDT and CDR2 is YYEEEE in the germline V gene. The V gene end was trimmed by 0 bases and the J gene end by 2 bases; junction bases not matched to a gene: 4. CDR3 DNA: TGTGCCAGCAGCTTGGCGGGACAGGAGACTGGAAACACCATATATTTT. Amino acids: CASSLAGQETGNTIYF. Full variable domain (outside the CDR3, taken from reference TRBV5-6 and TRBJ1-3): DAGVTQSPTHLIKTRGQQVTLRCSPKSGHDTVSWYQQALGQGPQFIFQYYEEEERQRGNFPDRFSGHQFPNYSSELNVNALLLGDSALYLCASSLAGQETGNTIYFGEGSWLTVV.

The gene calls are TRBV19 and TRBJ2-5, with 15 bases that match TRBD2. Germline CDR1 is LNHDA and CDR2 is SQIVND (reference sequence). The ends lost 4 bases at V and 2 bases at J; junction bases unmatched: 8. The CDR3 length is 18 residues. The CDR3 bases are TGTGCCAGTAGTACCTGGACTAGCGGGGGGGAGAGGCAAGAGACCCAGTACTTC. This encodes CASSTWTSGGERQETQYF.

The CDR3 DNA sequence: TGTGCCAGCAGAGCGTCAGGGAATCCAAAAGTCTCTGGAAACACCATATATTTT. It is translated as CASRASGNPKVSGNTIYF. The chain uses TRBV2 and TRBJ1-3, with a tentative D call TRBD1 (5 bases). Per the germline V gene, CDR1 is SNHLY and CDR2 is FYNNEI. V was cut by 6 bases and J by 0 bases, with 21 bases left in between. This CDR3 contains 18 residues.

The chain combines TRBV5-1 with TRBJ1-4, with D uncertain. Trimming pared 4 bases from V and 3 bases from J, leaving 10 bases between. Germline V gene data show CDR1 as SGHRS and CDR2 as YFSETQ. There are 14 residues in the CDR3. The CDR3 reads CASSHDISNEKLFF. In nucleotides, the CDR3 is TGCGCCAGCAGCCACGACATCTCTAATGAAAAACTGTTTTTT.

The chain recombines TRBV5-1 with TRBJ1-6, with 9 bases aligning to TRBD1. CDR3 length: 15 amino acids. J lost 6 bases, V lost 4 bases, and 5 bases had no gene match. Germline CDR1 reads SGHRS; CDR2 reads YFSETQ. The CDR3 sequence: CASSTGQGINSPLHF. The CDR3 bases are TGCGCCAGCAGCACCGGACAGGGGATTAATTCACCCCTCCACTTT.

This chain uses TRBV7-2 with TRBJ1-2; 7 nucleotides match TRBD1. This CDR3 region has 14 residues. CDR1 SGHTA and CDR2 FQGNSA come from the germline V gene. Losses at the gene ends were 4 bases for V and 8 bases for J; bases not matched to a gene: 10. The CDR3 spells CASSSRQGGWGYTF. CDR3 nucleotides: TGTGCCAGCAGCTCCAGACAGGGAGGATGGGGCTACACCTTC.

The V gene is TRBV24-1, the J gene TRBJ2-3, with D tentatively TRBD2 (5 bases). V lost 9 bases to trimming and J lost 1 base, with 16 bases between them. The CDR3 totals 15 residues. CDR1 and CDR2 (germline): KGHDR, SFDVKD. The CDR3 sequence is CATQSRVDGTDTQYF. The CDR3 DNA reads as TGTGCCACCCAATCGCGGGTGGATGGCACAGATACGCAGTATTTT.

The rearrangement joins TRBV28 to TRBJ1-6; 8 nucleotides align to TRBD1. This CDR3 spans 17 amino acids. CDR1 MDHEN and CDR2 SYDVKM come from the germline V gene. V lost 5 bases, J lost 8 bases, and 14 bases stayed unmatched. The CDR3 is CASSIWTGNIWDSPLHF. The CDR3 DNA is TGTGCCAGCAGTATTTGGACAGGGAACATATGGGATTCACCCCTCCACTTT.